The 19 T cell receptor beta chains reported below all come from one sample, sequenced in a study of OX40 agonist ivuxolimab in advanced cancers. Sequencing was performed with immunoSEQ multiplex PCR; in TCRdb, only in-frame clones are kept and a portion is missing. The sample lists around 64,000 clones, roughly nine tenths occurring once. Specimen: CD4+ or CD8+ T cells sorted from blood, collected in a trial of the OX40 agonist ivuxolimab. The receptors were gathered from an adult with an advanced solid tumor such as melanoma, head and neck, liver or kidney cancer.

The rearrangement joins TRBV6-4 to TRBJ1-4, with 12 bases lining up with TRBD1. Germline V gene sequence: CDR1 MRHNA, CDR2 SNTAGT. There are 16 residues in the CDR3. Trimming removed 5 bases from V and 3 bases from J; junction bases left unmatched: 4. The CDR3 region has the DNA TGTGCCAGCAGTCCGGGACAGGGGGCCCCTAATGAAAAACTGTTTTTT. Translating gives CASSPGQGAPNEKLFF.

V is TRBV9 and J is TRBJ2-5; D unclear. The V gene's germline CDR1 is SGDLS and CDR2 YYNGEE. The V end was cut by 3 bases, the J end by 3 bases, with 9 bases between. CDR3 length: 13 amino acids. CDR3: CASSDGVEETQYF. The CDR3 DNA follows: TGTGCCAGCAGCGATGGGGTAGAAGAGACCCAGTACTTC. Complete variable domain (other parts from reference TRBV9 and TRBJ2-5): DSGVTQTPKHLITATGQRVTLRCSPRSGDLSVYWYQQSLDQGLQFLIQYYNGEERAKGNILERFSAQQFPDLHSELNLSSLELGDSALYFCASSDGVEETQYFGPGTRLLVL.

This clone occurred a few times. The rearrangement joins TRBV7-9 to TRBJ2-7; no clear D. Germline V gives CDR1 SEHNR, CDR2 FQNEAQ (reference sequence). This CDR3 has 13 amino acids. Trimming cost V 6 bases and J 3 bases, with 12 bases left between them. The CDR3 loop reads CASSLSNHYEQYF. CDR3 sequence (DNA): TGTGCCAGCAGTCTCAGTAACCACTACGAGCAGTACTTC.

The gene calls are TRBV7-8 and TRBJ2-7; D may match TRBD1 or TRBD2 (5 bases each). Germline CDR1 is SGHVS and CDR2 is FQNEAQ. The V end was cut by 5 bases, the J end by 4 bases, with 18 bases between. This CDR3 region has 15 residues. CDR3 protein: CASSPRDPTSYEQYF. DNA for the CDR3: TGTGCCAGCAGCCCACGGGACCCCACCTCTTACGAGCAGTACTTC.

The gene calls are TRBV4-3 and TRBJ2-1; D possibly uses TRBD1 or TRBD2 (5 bases each). V dropped 3 bases and J dropped 0 bases, with 18 bases sitting between them. CDR1 is LGHNA, CDR2 YSLEER, per germline. The CDR3 spans 18 residues. CDR3 loop: CASSQYSLGTSSYNEQFF. In DNA, the CDR3 is TGCGCCAGCAGCCAGTACAGCTTAGGGACGAGCTCCTACAATGAGCAGTTCTTC.

This clone appeared a single time. The CDR3 reads CASSLGGSGNTIYF. The CDR3 DNA reads TGTGCCAGCAGCTTAGGGGGGTCTGGAAACACCATATATTTT. The V gene is TRBV7-2, the J gene TRBJ1-3; weak D call: TRBD1 (5 bases). V was clipped by 1 base and J by 1 base, with 5 bases between them. The CDR3 is made up of 14 amino acids. The germline gives CDR1 SGHTA, CDR2 FQGNSA.

The CDR3 region is CASSPASGIYNEQFF. In nucleotides, the CDR3 is TGTGCCAGCAGCCCCGCTAGCGGGATCTACAATGAGCAGTTCTTC. V usage is TRBV7-9 and J usage is TRBJ2-1; 9 bases fit TRBD2. Germline V CDR1 and CDR2: SEHNR, FQNEAQ (reference sequence). The V and J ends lost 5 bases and 3 bases, in that order; junction bases with no gene match: 5. CDR3 length: 15 residues.

The chain couples TRBV27 to TRBJ2-6; the D gene is possibly TRBD1 (5 bases). This CDR3 contains 16 residues. Per the germline V gene, CDR1 is MNHEY and CDR2 is SMNVEV (reference sequence). The ends were cut back, 2 bases at V and 1 base at J, with 9 bases in the middle. Written as DNA, the CDR3 is TGTGCCAGCAGTTTAGGTAGGGGATCTGGGGCCAACGTCCTGACTTTC. Its protein is CASSLGRGSGANVLTF.

The chain employs TRBV6-5 and TRBJ1-1, with D unclear. The CDR3 covers 10 residues. CDR1 is MNHEY, CDR2 SVGAGI, per germline. The germline V and J ends were trimmed by 11 bases and 5 bases, with 9 bases remaining between them. CDR3 sequence: CAAGVTEAFF. For the CDR3, the DNA is TGTGCCGCCGGGGTGACTGAAGCTTTCTTT.

This clone appeared a single time. The chain has TRBV7-9 and TRBJ2-6; weak D call: TRBD2 (6 bases). Germline CDR1 and CDR2: SEHNR and FQNEAQ (reference sequence). Trimming removed 1 base at V and 4 bases at J, with 11 bases between. CDR3 length equals 16 residues. CDR3 amino acids: CASSLVGGEGANVLTF. The CDR3 nucleotides are TGTGCCAGCAGCTTAGTGGGGGGAGAAGGGGCCAACGTCCTGACTTTC.

This chain connects TRBV6-6 to TRBJ2-7, with a tentative D call TRBD1 (6 bases). Germline V gives CDR1 MNHNY, CDR2 SVGAGI (reference sequence). The length of the CDR3 is 11 residues. V was cut by 0 bases and J by 12 bases, with 9 bases left in between. The CDR3 coding sequence is TGTGCCAGCAGTTACTCGGACAGTTGGTACTTC. Translated, it gives CASSYSDSWYF.

This sequence joins TRBV28 and TRBJ2-5; D call uncertain. The J call is uncertain, as TRBJ2-7 better fits the DNA end. This CDR3 has 14 residues. Germline-derived CDR1 and CDR2 are MDHEN and SYDVKM. The CDR3 region is CASSLEPDFNEQYF. CDR3 coding DNA: TGTGCCAGCAGTTTGGAACCGGATTTTAACGAGCAGTACTTC.

The V gene is TRBV19, the J gene TRBJ1-5; TRBD1 might be the D (6 bases). Germline lookup yields CDR1 LNHDA and CDR2 SQIVND (reference sequence). Trimming took off 6 bases at V and 4 bases at J, with 13 bases between the two ends. There are 14 residues in the CDR3. The CDR3 bases are TGTGCCAGTAGCCCCTACAGGGATAATCAGCCCCAGCATTTT. It is translated as CASSPYRDNQPQHF.

The chain recombines TRBV7-6 with TRBJ2-1, with unresolved D. Germline CDR1 reads SGHVS; CDR2 reads FNYEAQ. Trimming removed 3 bases from V and 9 bases from J, with 15 bases in between. The CDR3 sequence is 14 residues long. CDR3 DNA: TGTGCCAGCAGCTTTCGATTAGGTGGGGTTGAGCAGTTCTTC. Encoded protein: CASSFRLGGVEQFF.

This chain joins TRBV13 and TRBJ1-1, with TRBD1 matching over 7 bases. This CDR3 has 15 amino acids. Germline V gives CDR1 PRHDT, CDR2 FYEKMQ (reference sequence). V was pared by 3 bases and J by 1 base, with 5 bases of the junction left unmatched. CDR3 sequence: CASSLLRTGNTEAFF. The CDR3 DNA reads TGTGCCAGCAGCTTGCTTCGGACAGGGAACACTGAAGCTTTCTTT. The full variable domain, in which reference TRBV13 and TRBJ1-1 provide the parts outside the CDR3, is AAGVIQSPRHLIKEKRETATLKCYPIPRHDTVYWYQQGPGQDPQFLISFYEKMQSDKGSIPDRFSAQQFSDYHSELNMSSLELGDSALYFCASSLLRTGNTEAFFGQGTRLTVV.

The chain has TRBV5-8 and TRBJ2-7; D might be TRBD1 (6 bases). V lost 3 bases, J lost 0 bases, and 10 bases lay in between. The CDR3 covers 14 residues. The germline CDR1 and CDR2 sequences are SGHTS and YDEGEE. The CDR3 nucleotides read TGTGCCAGCAGCTGGGGGACAAGCTCCTACGAGCAGTACTTC. Translated, it gives CASSWGTSSYEQYF.

The chain combines TRBV6-5 with TRBJ2-3; D uncertain. This CDR3 region has 14 residues. CDR1 is MNHEY and CDR2 is SVGAGI in the germline V gene. Trimming cost V 6 bases and J 2 bases, with 12 bases left between them. The CDR3 DNA sequence: TGTGCCAGCAGCAAGCCATTCAACACAGATACGCAGTATTTT. This translates into CASSKPFNTDTQYF.

The chain carries TRBV4-3 and TRBJ2-1, with a weak D call TRBD2 (5 bases). Trimming removed 0 bases at V and 0 bases at J, with 9 bases between. Germline lookup yields CDR1 LGHNA and CDR2 YSLEER. This CDR3 comprises 16 residues. The CDR3 here is CASSQDQRSSYNEQFF. DNA for the CDR3: TGCGCCAGCAGCCAAGACCAGCGGAGCTCCTACAATGAGCAGTTCTTC.

The chain recombines TRBV6-1 with TRBJ2-7; 7 bases line up with TRBD1. This CDR3 is 15 amino acids long. After removal of 1 base from V and 2 bases from J, the junction contained 5 bases not matched to a gene. CDR1 is MNHNS and CDR2 is SASEGT in the germline V gene. The CDR3 is CASSEEGALTYEQYF. The CDR3 nucleotides read TGTGCCAGCAGTGAAGAGGGGGCGCTAACCTACGAGCAGTACTTC.